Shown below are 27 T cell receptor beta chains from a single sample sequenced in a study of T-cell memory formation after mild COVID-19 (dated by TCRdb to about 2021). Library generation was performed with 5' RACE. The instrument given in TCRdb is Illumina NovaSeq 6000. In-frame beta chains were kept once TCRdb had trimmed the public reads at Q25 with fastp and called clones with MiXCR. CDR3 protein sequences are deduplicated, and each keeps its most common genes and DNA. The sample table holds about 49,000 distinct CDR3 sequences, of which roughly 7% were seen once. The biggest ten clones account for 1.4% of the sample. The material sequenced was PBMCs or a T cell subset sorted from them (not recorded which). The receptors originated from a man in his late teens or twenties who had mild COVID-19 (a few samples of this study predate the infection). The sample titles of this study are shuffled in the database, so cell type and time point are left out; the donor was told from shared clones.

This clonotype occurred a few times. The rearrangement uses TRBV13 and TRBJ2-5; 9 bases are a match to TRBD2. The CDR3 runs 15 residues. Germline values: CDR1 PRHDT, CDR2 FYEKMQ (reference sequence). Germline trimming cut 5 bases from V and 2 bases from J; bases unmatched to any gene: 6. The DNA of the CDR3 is TGTGCCAGCAGCCCGGGACTAGCAGAGCAAGAGACCCAGTACTTC. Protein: CASSPGLAEQETQYF.

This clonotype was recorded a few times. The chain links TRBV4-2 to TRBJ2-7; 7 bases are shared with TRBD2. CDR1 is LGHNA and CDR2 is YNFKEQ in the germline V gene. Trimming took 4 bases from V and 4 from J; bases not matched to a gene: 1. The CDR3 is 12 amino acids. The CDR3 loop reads CASSRAGYEQYV. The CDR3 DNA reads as TGTGCCAGCAGCCGAGCGGGGTACGAGCAGTACGTC.

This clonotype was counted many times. CDR3 DNA: TGTGCCAGCAGTCCCCAAGGGACAGCGAACACCGGGGAGCTGTTTTTT. Translated, it gives CASSPQGTANTGELFF. This chain uses TRBV7-3 with TRBJ2-2, with 7 bases lining up with TRBD1. The germline V gene has CDR1 SGHTA and CDR2 FQGTGA. The CDR3 consists of 16 residues. Unmatched junction bases numbered 7, after V lost 6 bases and J lost 0 bases. Based on the CDR3 plus reference TRBV7-3 and TRBJ2-2, the full variable domain is GAGVSQTPSNKVTEKGKYVELRCDPISGHTALYWYRQSLGQGPEFLIYFQGTGAADDSGLPNDRFFAVRPEGSVSTLKIQRTERGDSAVYLCASSPQGTANTGELFFGEGSRLTVL.

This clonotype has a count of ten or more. The CDR3 DNA follows: TGCAGTGCTATCAGAATAGCGGGCGCATCCTACGAGCAGTACTTC. This gives the protein CSAIRIAGASYEQYF. The V gene is TRBV20-1, the J gene TRBJ2-7, with TRBD2 identical over 7 bases. The J segment lost 1 base and the V segment lost 4 bases, leaving 10 bases of the junction unmatched. Germline V gives CDR1 DFQATT, CDR2 SNEGSKA (reference sequence). The CDR3 is made up of 15 amino acids.

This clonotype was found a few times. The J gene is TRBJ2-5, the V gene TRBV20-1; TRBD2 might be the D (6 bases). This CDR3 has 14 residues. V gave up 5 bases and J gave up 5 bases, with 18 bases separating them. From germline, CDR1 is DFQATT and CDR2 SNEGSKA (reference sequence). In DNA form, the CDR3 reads TGCAGTGCTGAACCCGGGTCCAGCGGGGAGACCCAGTACTTC. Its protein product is CSAEPGSSGETQYF.

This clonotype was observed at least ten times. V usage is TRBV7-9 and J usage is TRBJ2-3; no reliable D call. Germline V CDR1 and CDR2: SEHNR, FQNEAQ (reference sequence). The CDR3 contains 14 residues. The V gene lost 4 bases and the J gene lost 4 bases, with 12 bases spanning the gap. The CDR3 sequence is CASSSHSFPDTQYF. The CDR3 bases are TGTGCCAGCAGCTCCCACAGCTTCCCAGATACGCAGTATTTT.

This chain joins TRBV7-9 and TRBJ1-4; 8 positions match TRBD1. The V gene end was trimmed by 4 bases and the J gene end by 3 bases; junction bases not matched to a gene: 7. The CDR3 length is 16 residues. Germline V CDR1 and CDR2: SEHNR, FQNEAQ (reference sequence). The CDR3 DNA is TGTGCCAGCAGCTCAACACCGGGACAGGCTAATGAAAAACTGTTTTTT. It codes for CASSSTPGQANEKLFF.

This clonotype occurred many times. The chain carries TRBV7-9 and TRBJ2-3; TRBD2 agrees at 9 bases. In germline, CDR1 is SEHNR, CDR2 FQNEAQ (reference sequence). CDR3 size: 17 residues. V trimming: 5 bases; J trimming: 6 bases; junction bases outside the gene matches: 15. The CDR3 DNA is TGTGCCAGCAGCCACTACTCTGGGCGGGGGGGCTCTGATACGCAGTATTTT. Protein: CASSHYSGRGGSDTQYF.

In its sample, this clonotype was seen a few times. CDR3 DNA sequence: TGCGCCAGCAGCCTACAAGATGCACGAGCGGGGTTGTACACCGGGGAGCTGTTTTTT. Its translation: CASSLQDARAGLYTGELFF. V is TRBV4-3 and J is TRBJ2-2; 7 nucleotides line up with TRBD2. Germline CDR1 is LGHNA and CDR2 is YSLEER. V lost 4 bases and J lost 3; bases outside the gene matches: 17. The CDR3 spans 19 residues.

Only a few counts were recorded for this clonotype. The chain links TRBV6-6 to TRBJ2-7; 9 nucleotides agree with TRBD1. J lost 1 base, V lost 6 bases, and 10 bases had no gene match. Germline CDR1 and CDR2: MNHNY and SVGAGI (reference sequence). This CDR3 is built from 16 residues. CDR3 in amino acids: CASSGPGTGRSYEQYV. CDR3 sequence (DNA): TGTGCCAGCAGCGGACCCGGGACAGGGAGGTCCTACGAGCAGTACGTC.

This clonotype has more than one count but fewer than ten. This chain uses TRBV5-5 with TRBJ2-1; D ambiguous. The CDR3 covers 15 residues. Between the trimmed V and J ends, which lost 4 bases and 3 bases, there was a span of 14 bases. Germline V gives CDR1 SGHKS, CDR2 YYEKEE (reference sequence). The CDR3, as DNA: TGTGCCAGCAGCCCCGTTTCGGGTATCTACAATGAGCAGTTCTTC. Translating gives CASSPVSGIYNEQFF.

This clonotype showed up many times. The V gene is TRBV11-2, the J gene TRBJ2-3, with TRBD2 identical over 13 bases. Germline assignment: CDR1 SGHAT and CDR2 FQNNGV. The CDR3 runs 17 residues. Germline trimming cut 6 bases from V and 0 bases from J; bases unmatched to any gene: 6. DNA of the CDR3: TGTGCCAGCAGTGGACTAGCGGGGGCCAGCAGCACAGATACGCAGTATTTT. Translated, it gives CASSGLAGASSTDTQYF.

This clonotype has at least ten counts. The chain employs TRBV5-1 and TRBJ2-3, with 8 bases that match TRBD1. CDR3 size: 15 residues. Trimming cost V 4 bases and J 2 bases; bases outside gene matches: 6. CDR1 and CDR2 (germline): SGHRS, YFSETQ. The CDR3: CASSVQGAPTDTQYF. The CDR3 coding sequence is TGCGCCAGCAGCGTCCAGGGGGCCCCCACAGATACGCAGTATTTT.

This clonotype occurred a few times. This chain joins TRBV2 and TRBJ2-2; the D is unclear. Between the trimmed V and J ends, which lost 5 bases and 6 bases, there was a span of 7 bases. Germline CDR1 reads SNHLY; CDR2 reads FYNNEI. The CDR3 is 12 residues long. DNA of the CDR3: TGTGCCAGCAGTAACGAGGCCGGGGAGCTGTTTTTT. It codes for CASSNEAGELFF.

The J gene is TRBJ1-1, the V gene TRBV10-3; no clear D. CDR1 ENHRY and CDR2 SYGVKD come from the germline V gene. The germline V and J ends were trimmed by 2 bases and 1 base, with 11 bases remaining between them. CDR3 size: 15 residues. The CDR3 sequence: CAISEQIYKNTEAFF. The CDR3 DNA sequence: TGTGCCATCAGTGAGCAAATCTACAAGAACACTGAAGCTTTCTTT.

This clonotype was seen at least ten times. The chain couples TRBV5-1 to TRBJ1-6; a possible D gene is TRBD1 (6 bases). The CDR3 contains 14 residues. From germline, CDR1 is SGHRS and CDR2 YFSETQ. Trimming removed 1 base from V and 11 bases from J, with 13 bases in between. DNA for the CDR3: TGCGCCAGCAGCTTGCGGGGGGCTAACCCACCCCTCCACTTT. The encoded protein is CASSLRGANPPLHF.

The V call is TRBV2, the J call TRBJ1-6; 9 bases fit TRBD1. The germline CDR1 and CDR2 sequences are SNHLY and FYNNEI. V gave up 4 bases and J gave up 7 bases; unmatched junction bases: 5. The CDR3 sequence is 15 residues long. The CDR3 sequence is CASSAQTGGNSPLHF. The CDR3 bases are TGTGCCAGCAGTGCCCAGACAGGGGGGAATTCACCCCTCCACTTT.

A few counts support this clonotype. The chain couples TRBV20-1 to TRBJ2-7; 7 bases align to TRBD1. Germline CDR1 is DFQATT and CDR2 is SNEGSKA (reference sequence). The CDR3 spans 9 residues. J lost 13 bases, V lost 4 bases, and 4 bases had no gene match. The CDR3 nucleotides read TGCAGTGCTACTCAGGGGGAATACTTC. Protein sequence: CSATQGEYF.

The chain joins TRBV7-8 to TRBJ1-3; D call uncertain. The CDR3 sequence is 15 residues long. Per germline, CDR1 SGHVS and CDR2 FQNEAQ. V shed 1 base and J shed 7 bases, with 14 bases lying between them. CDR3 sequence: CASSLVDRSRNTIYF. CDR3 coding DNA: TGTGCCAGCAGCTTAGTGGACCGGTCGAGGAACACCATATATTTT.

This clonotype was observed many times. The CDR3 nucleotides read TGCGCCAGCAGCCAAGCGGGTTTAAATAATTCACCCCTCCACTTT. Encoded protein: CASSQAGLNNSPLHF. This chain links TRBV4-1 with TRBJ1-6; D is ambiguous. Trimming pared 1 base from V and 5 bases from J, leaving 9 bases between. The CDR3 has 15 residues. Looked up from germline, CDR1 is MGHRA and CDR2 is YSYEKL.

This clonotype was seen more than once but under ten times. Written as DNA, the CDR3 is TGCAGTGCTGGTCGGACAGGTGTCACAGATACGCAGTATTTT. The encoded protein is CSAGRTGVTDTQYF. J is TRBJ2-3 and V is TRBV20-1; 7 bases are a match to TRBD1. Germline CDR1 DFQATT, CDR2 SNEGSKA (reference sequence). The V gene end was trimmed by 5 bases and the J gene end by 2 bases; junction bases not matched to a gene: 7. The CDR3 length is 14 residues.

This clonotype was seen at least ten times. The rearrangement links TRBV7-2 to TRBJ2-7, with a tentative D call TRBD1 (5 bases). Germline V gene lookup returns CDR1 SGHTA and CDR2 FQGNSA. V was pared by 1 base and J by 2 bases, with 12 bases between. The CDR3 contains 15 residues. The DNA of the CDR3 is TGTGCCAGCAGCTTAGAGGTTACAGGCCCCTACGAGCAGTACTTC. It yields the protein CASSLEVTGPYEQYF.

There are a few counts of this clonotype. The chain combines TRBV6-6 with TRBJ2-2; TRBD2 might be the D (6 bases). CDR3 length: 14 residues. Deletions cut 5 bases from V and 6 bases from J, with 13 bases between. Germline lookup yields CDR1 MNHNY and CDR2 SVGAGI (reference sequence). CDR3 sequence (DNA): TGTGCCAGCAGTCGACTAGAGATGGCCGGGGAGCTGTTTTTT. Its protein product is CASSRLEMAGELFF.

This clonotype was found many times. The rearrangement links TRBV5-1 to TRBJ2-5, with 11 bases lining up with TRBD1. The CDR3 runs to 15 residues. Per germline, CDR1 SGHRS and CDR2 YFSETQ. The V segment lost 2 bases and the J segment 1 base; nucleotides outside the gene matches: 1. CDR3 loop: CASSFGQGAQETQYF. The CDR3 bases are TGCGCCAGCAGCTTCGGACAGGGGGCCCAAGAGACCCAGTACTTC. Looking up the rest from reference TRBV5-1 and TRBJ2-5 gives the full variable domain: KAGVTQTPRYLIKTRGQQVTLSCSPISGHRSVSWYQQTPGQGLQFLFEYFSETQRNKGNFPGRFSGRQFSNSRSEMNVSTLELGDSALYLCASSFGQGAQETQYFGPGTRLLVL.

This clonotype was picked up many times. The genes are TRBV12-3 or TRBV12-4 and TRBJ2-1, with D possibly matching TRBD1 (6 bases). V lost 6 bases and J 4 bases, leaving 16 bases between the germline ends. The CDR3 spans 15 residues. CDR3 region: CASRWGRGRYNEQFF. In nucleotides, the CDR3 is TGTGCCAGCAGGTGGGGGCGCGGCCGATACAATGAGCAGTTCTTC.

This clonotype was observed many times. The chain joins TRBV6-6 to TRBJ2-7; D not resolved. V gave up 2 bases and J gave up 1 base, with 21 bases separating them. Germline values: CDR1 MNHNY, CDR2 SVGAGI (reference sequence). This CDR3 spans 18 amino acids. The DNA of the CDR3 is TGTGCCAGCAGTTACGCTCCTAACTGGCTTTACGGGTCCTACGAGCAGTACGTC. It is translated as CASSYAPNWLYGSYEQYV.

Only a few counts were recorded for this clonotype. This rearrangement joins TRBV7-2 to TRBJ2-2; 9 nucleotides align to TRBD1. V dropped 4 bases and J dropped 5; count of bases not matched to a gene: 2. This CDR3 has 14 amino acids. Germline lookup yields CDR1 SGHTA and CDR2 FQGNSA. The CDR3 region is CASSSDRGTGELFF. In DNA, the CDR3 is TGTGCCAGCAGCTCGGACAGGGGTACCGGGGAGCTGTTTTTT.